This passage covers 29 T cell receptor beta chains from one sample sequenced in a study of T cell repertoires and HLA-DP antigens. No antigen has been identified for these receptors. Assay: immunoSEQ multiplex PCR; the TCRdb copy retains only in-frame clones and omits some. Among roughly 70,000 clones listed, around 80% were seen once. The specimen was CD4+ T cells from PBMCs. The origin of the receptors is a man in his fifties or sixties in good health and CMV-seronegative.

This chain connects TRBV29-1 to TRBJ2-7, with D unresolved. The CDR3 contains 11 residues. V was shortened by 5 bases and J by 7 bases, with 12 bases between the two germline ends. Germline values: CDR1 SQVTM, CDR2 ANQGSEA. CDR3 region: CSVRWMGEQYF. The CDR3 DNA sequence: TGCAGCGTTCGGTGGATGGGTGAGCAGTACTTC.

J is TRBJ2-5 and V is TRBV7-2; TRBD2 agrees at 8 bases. Germline CDR1 is SGHTA and CDR2 is FQGNSA. The CDR3 length is 13 residues. V gave up 6 bases and J gave up 2 bases; unmatched junction bases: 2. The CDR3 nucleotides are TGTGCCAGCAGGGTAGCGGGGCAAGAGACCCAGTACTTC. Protein: CASRVAGQETQYF.

The chain joins TRBV7-2 to TRBJ1-5; perhaps TRBD1 as D (5 bases). V dropped 5 bases and J dropped 2 bases, with 13 bases sitting between them. Germline V gene sequence: CDR1 SGHTA, CDR2 FQGNSA. The CDR3 totals 15 residues. In DNA form, the CDR3 reads TGTGCCAGCAGCAAAAACGGGGGAGGCAATCAGCCCCAGCATTTT. Amino acids: CASSKNGGGNQPQHF.

The V and J genes are TRBV13 and TRBJ2-3; D may be TRBD2 (6 bases). V gave up 3 bases and J gave up 4 bases, with 11 bases separating them. Germline loops: CDR1 PRHDT, CDR2 FYEKMQ (reference sequence). CDR3 length: 14 residues. The CDR3 here is CASSFGGAADTQYF. The CDR3 nucleotides are TGTGCCAGCAGCTTTGGAGGGGCCGCAGATACGCAGTATTTT. The full variable domain, rest sourced from reference TRBV13 and TRBJ2-3, is AAGVIQSPRHLIKEKRETATLKCYPIPRHDTVYWYQQGPGQDPQFLISFYEKMQSDKGSIPDRFSAQQFSDYHSELNMSSLELGDSALYFCASSFGGAADTQYFGPGTRLTVL.

CDR3 coding DNA: TGTGCCAGCAGCTTAGACAGGGCGAACACCGGGGAGCTGTTTTTT. It encodes CASSLDRANTGELFF. The chain is built from TRBV7-2 and TRBJ2-2; a weak D match, TRBD1 (6 bases). Trimming stripped 1 base from V and 0 bases from J, with 6 bases between. Germline V gene lookup returns CDR1 SGHTA and CDR2 FQGNSA. This CDR3 has 15 amino acids.

The chain combines TRBV5-1 with TRBJ1-1; D is undetermined. V lost 5 bases and J lost 3, with 20 bases in between. Germline CDR1 reads SGHRS; CDR2 reads YFSETQ. The CDR3 loop spans 16 amino acids. The CDR3 sequence: CASSRAGPRADTEAFF. CDR3 sequence (DNA): TGCGCCAGCAGTAGGGCAGGCCCCCGGGCTGACACTGAAGCTTTCTTT.

The genes are TRBV5-4 and TRBJ2-3, with TRBD1 as a possible D gene (5 bases). Germline values: CDR1 SGHNT, CDR2 YYREEE (reference sequence). V was trimmed by 4 bases and J by 6 bases, leaving 12 bases between them. This CDR3 is built from 13 residues. The CDR3, as DNA: TGTGCCAGCAGCCCCACAGGATCTGATACGCAGTATTTT. Its protein is CASSPTGSDTQYF.

The rearrangement links TRBV6-5 to TRBJ2-7; TRBD1 agrees at 9 bases. The germline V gene encodes CDR1 MNHEY and CDR2 SVGAGI. This CDR3 comprises 15 residues. As DNA, the CDR3 is TGTGCCAGCAGTCCCGCCGGGACAGGGAGGCACGAGCAGTGCGTC. This codes for CASSPAGTGRHEQCV.

This clone turned up a few times. The CDR3 DNA reads as TGTGCCAGCAGCGAGAGGGGGAACTCTGGAAACACCATATATTTT. It translates to CASSERGNSGNTIYF. J is TRBJ1-3 and V is TRBV11-2, with D perhaps matching TRBD1 (6 bases). Trimming shortened V by 5 bases and J by 0 bases, and 11 bases separated the two germline ends. Germline V gives CDR1 SGHAT, CDR2 FQNNGV. The CDR3 runs 15 residues.

V usage is TRBV28 and J usage is TRBJ2-5; D perhaps matches TRBD1 (6 bases). The CDR3 is made up of 14 amino acids. In germline, CDR1 is MDHEN, CDR2 SYDVKM. V was shortened by 2 bases and J by 4 bases, with 11 bases between the two germline ends. The DNA of the CDR3 is TGTGCCAGCAGTTTACGGCAGGGGCTAGAGACCCAGTACTTC. As protein: CASSLRQGLETQYF.

V gene TRBV7-2 combines with J gene TRBJ1-5; D uncertain. Germline CDR1 reads SGHTA; CDR2 reads FQGNSA. The CDR3 runs 13 residues. Trimming took off 0 bases at V and 7 bases at J, with 7 bases between the two ends. The CDR3 here is CASSLAAPQPQHF. CDR3 coding DNA: TGTGCCAGCAGCTTAGCAGCGCCCCAGCCCCAGCATTTT.

The chain links TRBV4-3 to TRBJ1-2, with TRBD1 identical over 7 bases. The V gene end was trimmed by 4 bases and the J gene end by 0 bases; junction bases not matched to a gene: 5. CDR3 length equals 15 residues. From germline, CDR1 is LGHNA and CDR2 YSLEER. CDR3 in DNA: TGCGCCAGCAGCCGCCATACAGGGGCTAACTATGGCTACACCTTC. This codes for CASSRHTGANYGYTF.

The chain employs TRBV11-2 and TRBJ2-2, with a weak D call TRBD1 (6 bases). With 5 bases removed from V and 2 bases from J, the gap between germline ends came to 12 bases. CDR3 length: 15 residues. Germline V gene data show CDR1 as SGHAT and CDR2 as FQNNGV. The CDR3 DNA sequence: TGTGCCAGCAGCCCGGTAGGGACAAACACCGGGGAGCTGTTTTTT. Translating it yields CASSPVGTNTGELFF.

CDR3 bases: TGTGCCTGGAGTGTGGGACAGAGCACAGATACGCAGTATTTT. Translated, it gives CAWSVGQSTDTQYF. The chain couples TRBV30 to TRBJ2-3; 7 nucleotides align to TRBD1. Germline V CDR1 and CDR2: GTSNPN, SVGIG (reference sequence). The V segment lost 0 bases and the J segment 0 bases; nucleotides outside the gene matches: 0. The CDR3 spans 14 residues.

The J gene is TRBJ1-2, the V gene TRBV5-1; no clear D gene. Germline values: CDR1 SGHRS, CDR2 YFSETQ. V was clipped by 5 bases and J by 4 bases, with 6 bases between them. This CDR3 has 11 residues. CDR3 sequence: CASSGGYGYTF. The CDR3 DNA follows: TGCGCCAGCAGTGGAGGCTATGGCTACACCTTC.

This chain joins TRBV11-3 and TRBJ2-2; D ambiguous. Germline CDR1 is SGHNT and CDR2 is YENEEA. Trimming pared 5 bases from V and 7 bases from J, leaving 14 bases between. The CDR3 length is 14 residues. CDR3 loop: CASSPGREIGELFF. The CDR3 DNA follows: TGTGCCAGCAGCCCCGGCCGAGAGATCGGGGAGCTGTTTTTT.

In this sample, this clone turned up a few times. This rearrangement joins TRBV6-1 to TRBJ2-7, with D tentatively TRBD1 (5 bases). CDR3 length: 15 residues. The V end lost 3 bases, the J end lost 2 bases, and 14 bases lay between the germline ends. The V gene's germline CDR1 is MNHNS and CDR2 SASEGT. CDR3 sequence reads: CASSDPGRAAYEQYV. CDR3 coding DNA: TGTGCCAGCAGTGATCCCGGCAGGGCCGCCTACGAGCAGTACGTC.

V and J are TRBV10-3 and TRBJ1-1; D might be TRBD1 (6 bases). The germline gives CDR1 ENHRY, CDR2 SYGVKD. V was shortened by 0 bases and J by 3 bases, with 17 bases between the two germline ends. The CDR3 extends over 17 amino acids. This CDR3 is CAISESSGGAGDTEAFF. CDR3 sequence (DNA): TGTGCCATCAGTGAGTCGTCCGGGGGGGCAGGGGACACTGAAGCTTTCTTT.

The genes are TRBV4-3 and TRBJ2-3, with D possibly being TRBD2 (7 bases). Germline V gene sequence: CDR1 LGHNA, CDR2 YSLEER. The V gene lost 2 bases and the J gene lost 2 bases, with 11 bases spanning the gap. The CDR3 spans 15 residues. This chain's CDR3 is CASSQRGGYTDTQYF. Here the CDR3 DNA reads TGCGCCAGCAGCCAAAGGGGGGGTTACACAGATACGCAGTATTTT.

CDR3 sequence reads: CASSSTLTSGGASTGELFF. CDR3 nucleotide sequence: TGCGCCAGCAGCTCCACCCTGACTAGCGGGGGGGCCTCGACCGGGGAGCTGTTTTTT. The rearrangement uses TRBV5-1 and TRBJ2-2, with TRBD2 matching 14 bases. CDR1 SGHRS and CDR2 YFSETQ come from the germline V gene. The length of the CDR3 is 19 residues. The V and J ends lost 3 bases and 5 bases, in that order; junction bases with no gene match: 12. The full variable domain, with the rest looked up from reference TRBV5-1 and TRBJ2-2, is KAGVTQTPRYLIKTRGQQVTLSCSPISGHRSVSWYQQTPGQGLQFLFEYFSETQRNKGNFPGRFSGRQFSNSRSEMNVSTLELGDSALYLCASSSTLTSGGASTGELFFGEGSRLTVL.

The rearrangement joins TRBV5-1 to TRBJ1-1; tentative D call: TRBD1 (5 bases). The CDR3 has 15 residues. V was shortened by 3 bases and J by 0 bases, with 12 bases between the two germline ends. CDR1 SGHRS and CDR2 YFSETQ come from the germline V gene. The CDR3 region is CASSWDAQVNTEAFF. CDR3 DNA: TGCGCCAGCAGCTGGGATGCACAGGTGAACACTGAAGCTTTCTTT.

The chain carries TRBV5-1 and TRBJ2-2; D is ambiguous. Germline V lookup: CDR1 SGHRS, CDR2 YFSETQ. The CDR3 extends over 16 amino acids. V gave up 2 bases and J gave up 1 base, with 12 bases separating them. The chain's CDR3 is CASSFYTGQNTGELFF. The CDR3 DNA follows: TGCGCCAGCAGCTTTTACACGGGTCAGAACACCGGGGAGCTGTTTTTT.

The chain combines TRBV10-3 with TRBJ2-2, with unresolved D. Trimming removed 4 bases at V and 6 bases at J, with 9 bases between. The germline CDR1 and CDR2 sequences are ENHRY and SYGVKD. The CDR3 has 13 residues. This chain's CDR3 is CAISVLGSGELFF. The CDR3 DNA reads TGTGCCATCAGTGTTCTGGGGTCCGGGGAGCTGTTTTTT.

The chain carries TRBV11-2 and TRBJ2-1; either TRBD1 or TRBD2 may supply D (5 bases each). CDR1 is SGHAT, CDR2 FQNNGV, per germline. This CDR3 has 16 residues. Trimming left V 0 bases short and J 4 bases short, with 13 bases between. The DNA for the CDR3 is TGTGCCAGCAGCTTAGATGTAGGGACCTCATACAATGAGCAGTTCTTC. Residues: CASSLDVGTSYNEQFF.

The V and J genes are TRBV4-1 and TRBJ1-4; a possible D gene is TRBD1 (5 bases). V lost 1 base, J lost 7 bases, and 13 bases lay in between. Germline V gene lookup returns CDR1 MGHRA and CDR2 YSYEKL. CDR3 size: 15 residues. The CDR3, as DNA: TGCGCCAGCAGCCAAGCCGACAGAGAGTCTGAAAAACTGTTTTTT. This translates into CASSQADRESEKLFF.

The sample holds a few counts of this clone. The CDR3: CAISEYEGAGNTEAFF. In DNA, the CDR3 is TGTGCCATCAGTGAGTACGAAGGGGCTGGGAACACTGAAGCTTTCTTT. V usage is TRBV10-3 and J usage is TRBJ1-1, with D possibly matching TRBD1 (5 bases). The germline V and J ends were trimmed by 1 base and 1 base, with 13 bases remaining between them. The CDR3 extends over 16 amino acids. CDR1 is ENHRY and CDR2 is SYGVKD in the germline V gene.

CDR3 protein: CSLTSGRAGDTQYF. The CDR3, as DNA: TGCAGCCTCACTAGCGGGAGGGCCGGAGATACGCAGTATTTT. The chain employs TRBV29-1 and TRBJ2-3; the match to TRBD2 covers 13 bases. The CDR3 loop spans 14 amino acids. Germline values: CDR1 SQVTM, CDR2 ANQGSEA. V gave up 8 bases and J gave up 5 bases; unmatched junction bases: 7.

This clone turned up a few times. This chain uses TRBV2 with TRBJ1-3; the D is unclear. Germline V gives CDR1 SNHLY, CDR2 FYNNEI. Between the trimmed V and J ends, which lost 8 bases and 7 bases, there was a span of 12 bases. The CDR3 runs 12 residues. The CDR3 DNA sequence: TGTGCCAGCTCGCAATCCAGCAACACCATATATTTT. Its protein product is CASSQSSNTIYF.

In this sample, this clone turned up many times. DNA for the CDR3: TGTGCCTGGAGTGGCGGGCCAACTAATGAAAAACTGTTTTTT. It is translated as CAWSGGPTNEKLFF. The chain couples TRBV30 to TRBJ1-4, with no clear D. This CDR3 region has 14 residues. Per the germline V gene, CDR1 is GTSNPN and CDR2 is SVGIG (reference sequence). V dropped 1 base and J dropped 0 bases, with 6 bases sitting between them.